Below are 2 T cell receptor beta chains sequenced from a single sample in a study of control samples from healthy donors and cancer patients (dated by TCRdb to 2019 to 2021). Library construction relied on the immunoSEQ multiplex PCR assay. TCRdb carries this immuneACCESS record with in-frame sequences only. Its versions omit some clonotypes, under half of them owing to an unresolved V gene in the studies checked, with the rest unexplained. The sample records about 77,000 clones, roughly 92% of which are singletons. The biggest ten clones account for over 4.5% of the sample. Sequencing was done on a sample of blood. The origin of the receptors is a woman between 55 and 75 years old in good health.

The genes are TRBV6-2 or TRBV6-3 and TRBJ2-5; TRBD2 matches 7 bases. Trimming cost V 0 bases and J 4 bases; bases outside gene matches: 8. Germline CDR1 MNHEY, CDR2 SVGEGT. This CDR3 has 16 amino acids. The CDR3 reads CASSYSPIGEGETQYF. For the CDR3, the DNA is TGTGCCAGCAGTTACTCACCGATTGGGGAGGGAGAGACCCAGTACTTC.

The chain carries TRBV28 and TRBJ1-1, with D possibly TRBD1 on 5 matching bases. Per germline, CDR1 MDHEN and CDR2 SYDVKM. This CDR3 is built from 15 residues. V was shortened by 6 bases and J by 4 bases, with 18 bases between the two germline ends. As DNA, the CDR3 is TGTGCCAGCAGCCCGTCAGGGAACTGGGGCACTGAAGCTTTCTTT. This translates into CASSPSGNWGTEAFF.